Listed here are 25 T cell receptor beta chains from one sample, sequenced in a study of T cell responses to AZD1222 COVID-19 vaccine. Profiling relied on immunoSEQ multiplex PCR, and the TCRdb table lists in-frame clones only, not all of them. The sample contains 25,000 to 35,000 clones, roughly 92% of which appear only once. Sequencing used peripheral blood, obtained on day 0 of AZD1222 vaccination. The receptors come from an adult in good health.

The genes are TRBV6-5 and TRBJ1-2, with D perhaps TRBD1 (6 bases). Between the trimmed V and J ends, which lost 6 bases and 6 bases, there was a span of 14 bases. The CDR3 loop spans 13 amino acids. Germline V CDR1 and CDR2: MNHEY, SVGAGI. Written as DNA, the CDR3 is TGTGCCAGCAGCCAAGGGGGGCTAAATGGCTACACCTTC. Its protein is CASSQGGLNGYTF.

V is TRBV4-1 and J is TRBJ1-4; D remains unclear. There are 17 residues in the CDR3. The germline V gene has CDR1 MGHRA and CDR2 YSYEKL. V lost 0 bases, J lost 5 bases, and 16 bases lay in between. CDR3 protein: CASSQELFRIPNEKLFF. Written as DNA, the CDR3 is TGCGCCAGCAGCCAAGAACTGTTCAGGATCCCCAATGAAAAACTGTTTTTT.

This chain connects TRBV12-3 or TRBV12-4 to TRBJ2-7; 7 bases fit TRBD2. The length of the CDR3 is 13 residues. V was clipped by 5 bases and J by 6 bases; unmatched bases: 7. CDR3 region: CASSPSSGTEQYF. As DNA, the CDR3 is TGTGCCAGCAGTCCTTCAAGCGGGACCGAGCAGTACTTC.

J is TRBJ2-7 and V is TRBV7-2, with D tentatively TRBD2 (6 bases). The V end lost 4 bases, the J end lost 4 bases, and 11 bases lay between the germline ends. The length of the CDR3 is 13 residues. Germline V gene lookup returns CDR1 SGHTA and CDR2 FQGNSA. The CDR3 loop is CASSSTSFYEQYF. DNA of the CDR3: TGTGCCAGCAGCTCGACTAGTTTTTACGAGCAGTACTTC.

The chain joins TRBV28 to TRBJ1-2; D possibly corresponds to TRBD1 (5 bases). Germline loops: CDR1 MDHEN, CDR2 SYDVKM. Trimming cost V 11 bases and J 7 bases, with 23 bases left between them. This CDR3 region has 14 residues. The CDR3 loop reads CALRAGTPAGGYTF. CDR3 bases: TGTGCCCTCCGAGCCGGGACGCCGGCTGGTGGCTACACCTTC.

The chain is built from TRBV11-2 and TRBJ1-3; D unresolved. V was cut by 7 bases and J by 0 bases, with 13 bases left in between. The germline V gene encodes CDR1 SGHAT and CDR2 FQNNGV. CDR3 size: 15 residues. CDR3 sequence (DNA): TGTGCCAGCAAAGAACACGGTTACTCTGGAAACACCATATATTTT. Its protein product is CASKEHGYSGNTIYF.

V is TRBV12-3 or TRBV12-4 and J is TRBJ1-3, with D possibly being TRBD1 (5 bases). The V end lost 2 bases, the J end lost 15 bases, and 14 bases lay between the germline ends. The CDR3 loop spans 12 amino acids. As DNA, the CDR3 is TGTGCCAGCAGTTTATATGGGACCGTTAAATATTTT. This sequence encodes CASSLYGTVKYF.

The chain is built from TRBV10-2 and TRBJ2-1, with 9 bases identical to TRBD2. Germline CDR1 WSHSY, CDR2 SAAADI. The CDR3 is made up of 15 amino acids. V was clipped by 11 bases and J by 0 bases; unmatched bases: 8. The CDR3 DNA reads TGCGCCGTCGGCCTTAGCGGGAGCTCCTACAATGAGCAGTTCTTC. It encodes CAVGLSGSSYNEQFF.

In nucleotides, the CDR3 is TGTGCCAGCAGTCCTAGGGGTCGTAGCAATCAGCCCCAGCATTTT. This sequence encodes CASSPRGRSNQPQHF. The rearrangement uses TRBV6-6 and TRBJ1-5; perhaps TRBD1 as D (5 bases). The CDR3 contains 15 residues. Germline CDR1 reads MNHNY; CDR2 reads SVGAGI (reference sequence). Trimming took off 5 bases at V and 0 bases at J, with 11 bases between the two ends.

The rearrangement links TRBV6-2 or TRBV6-3 to TRBJ2-2; perhaps TRBD1 as D (6 bases). Germline assignment: CDR1 MNHEY and CDR2 SVGEGT. The CDR3 has 16 amino acids. V was trimmed by 2 bases and J by 0 bases, leaving 10 bases between them. In nucleotides, the CDR3 is TGTGCCAGCAGTTACGGACAGACCGCGAACACCGGGGAGCTGTTTTTT. Its protein product is CASSYGQTANTGELFF.

V usage is TRBV5-3 and J usage is TRBJ1-1; 7 nucleotides align to TRBD1. TRBV5-3 qualifies as an ORF whose function is uncertain. The V gene end was trimmed by 4 bases and the J gene end by 4 bases; junction bases not matched to a gene: 13. The CDR3 contains 16 residues. The CDR3 loop is CARSPTRTRTGTEAFF. The CDR3 region has the DNA TGTGCCAGAAGCCCAACTCGGACAAGGACAGGCACTGAAGCTTTCTTT.

The chain has TRBV10-1 and TRBJ2-7; no clear D gene. Germline V gives CDR1 WNHNN, CDR2 SYGVQD (reference sequence). The germline V and J ends were trimmed by 6 bases and 5 bases, with 14 bases remaining between them. CDR3 length: 13 amino acids. CDR3 nucleotide sequence: TGCGCCAGCAGCCCTAGACCGAAGGACGAGCAGTACTTC. This codes for CASSPRPKDEQYF.

The rearrangement joins TRBV28 to TRBJ2-2; D might be TRBD1 (5 bases). Trimming took off 4 bases at V and 5 bases at J, with 14 bases between the two ends. The CDR3 consists of 15 residues. CDR1 is MDHEN and CDR2 is SYDVKM in the germline V gene. The CDR3 DNA reads TGTGCCAGCAGTTCAGCAGGGATACGAACCGGGGAGCTGTTTTTT. It is translated as CASSSAGIRTGELFF.

V gene TRBV5-4 combines with J gene TRBJ1-1; D is perhaps TRBD1 (5 bases). CDR3 length equals 16 residues. The germline V and J ends were trimmed by 0 bases and 1 base, with 13 bases remaining between them. Germline CDR1 reads SGHNT; CDR2 reads YYREEE (reference sequence). The CDR3 region has the DNA TGTGCCAGCAGCTTGGGCGGGGCGTCGGGGAACACTGAAGCTTTCTTT. It specifies CASSLGGASGNTEAFF.

The J gene is TRBJ1-1, the V gene TRBV5-8; D is uncertain. Germline assignment: CDR1 SGHTS and CDR2 YDEGEE. The germline V and J ends were trimmed by 0 bases and 1 base, with 13 bases remaining between them. CDR3 length equals 16 residues. CDR3 in amino acids: CASSLEVGGGNTEAFF. As DNA, the CDR3 is TGTGCCAGCAGCTTGGAGGTCGGCGGTGGGAACACTGAAGCTTTCTTT.

The rearrangement links TRBV9 to TRBJ1-2, with 12 bases fitting TRBD1. The germline V gene has CDR1 SGDLS and CDR2 YYNGEE. With 4 bases clipped from V and 8 bases from J, the junction kept 9 bases outside the gene matches. The CDR3 contains 15 residues. The CDR3 reads CASSITGQGAVGYTF. CDR3 bases: TGTGCCAGCAGCATTACGGGACAGGGGGCGGTCGGCTACACCTTC.

The gene calls are TRBV30 and TRBJ1-5; D not resolved. This CDR3 is 13 amino acids long. Germline CDR1 is GTSNPN and CDR2 is SVGIG (reference sequence). Trimming took off 0 bases at V and 4 bases at J, with 7 bases between the two ends. The CDR3 DNA reads TGTGCCTGGAGTGTAATGGGTAATCAGCCCCAGCATTTT. Its translation is CAWSVMGNQPQHF.

The J gene is TRBJ2-3, the V gene TRBV6-5, with a possible D match to TRBD2 (6 bases). V was shortened by 5 bases and J by 0 bases, with 12 bases between the two germline ends. This CDR3 spans 15 amino acids. CDR1 and CDR2 (germline): MNHEY, SVGAGI. In DNA, the CDR3 is TGTGCCAGCAGTCGTGGTCTAGCGAGCACAGATACGCAGTATTTT. Protein sequence: CASSRGLASTDTQYF.

This clone has a single count. V gene TRBV5-4 combines with J gene TRBJ1-2; D is perhaps TRBD1 (5 bases). Germline loops: CDR1 SGHNT, CDR2 YYREEE (reference sequence). The CDR3 has 12 amino acids. The V and J ends lost 4 bases and 8 bases respectively, with 12 bases between them. As DNA, the CDR3 is TGTGCCAGCAGCCCTGGGGGGGGAGGCTACACCTTC. Translation: CASSPGGGGYTF.

V usage is TRBV5-1 and J usage is TRBJ2-1; perhaps TRBD2 as D (5 bases). Germline V gene sequence: CDR1 SGHRS, CDR2 YFSETQ. CDR3 length: 15 residues. The V and J ends lost 0 bases and 0 bases respectively, with 7 bases between them. This CDR3 is CASSLVALSYNEQFF. DNA of the CDR3: TGCGCCAGCAGCTTGGTAGCGCTCTCCTACAATGAGCAGTTCTTC. The complete variable domain, with remaining parts taken from reference TRBV5-1 and TRBJ2-1, reads KAGVTQTPRYLIKTRGQQVTLSCSPISGHRSVSWYQQTPGQGLQFLFEYFSETQRNKGNFPGRFSGRQFSNSRSEMNVSTLELGDSALYLCASSLVALSYNEQFFGPGTRLTVL.

The count of this clone is one. CDR3 amino acids: CASSQDQGFSGNTIYF. The CDR3 DNA follows: TGTGCCAGCAGCCAAGATCAGGGATTCTCTGGAAACACCATATATTTT. The chain recombines TRBV4-2 with TRBJ1-3; perhaps TRBD1 as D (5 bases). V lost 0 bases, J lost 0 bases, and 9 bases lay in between. The CDR3 spans 16 residues. The germline CDR1 and CDR2 sequences are LGHNA and YNFKEQ.

The chain joins TRBV19 to TRBJ2-7; tentative D call: TRBD2 (6 bases). CDR3 length: 14 amino acids. From germline, CDR1 is LNHDA and CDR2 SQIVND (reference sequence). V lost 5 bases, J lost 8 bases, and 19 bases lay in between. The CDR3, as DNA: TGTGCCAGTAGTCCAACCCTACTAGCCCCCAAGCAGTACTTC. Its translation is CASSPTLLAPKQYF.

This clone was seen a handful of times. The CDR3 DNA reads as TGTGCCAGCAGTCAGGGGGGGGAAAATCAGCCCCAGCATTTT. Translating it yields CASSQGGENQPQHF. The chain employs TRBV6-2 or TRBV6-3 and TRBJ1-5, with 7 bases identical to TRBD1. Germline loops: CDR1 MNHEY, CDR2 SVGEGT. The CDR3 covers 14 residues. V shed 5 bases and J 4 bases; nucleotides not matched to a gene: 5.

The chain links TRBV5-1 to TRBJ1-2; D remains unclear. Germline V gene lookup returns CDR1 SGHRS and CDR2 YFSETQ. The CDR3 has 13 amino acids. The V and J ends lost 4 bases and 8 bases respectively, with 15 bases between them. The DNA for the CDR3 is TGCGCCAGCAGCCCACTCCCCATTGGGGGCTACACCTTC. Its protein product is CASSPLPIGGYTF.

The rearrangement uses TRBV5-1 and TRBJ1-2; TRBD1 agrees at 10 bases. V lost 3 bases and J lost 5; bases outside the gene matches: 10. This CDR3 spans 16 amino acids. Germline assignment: CDR1 SGHRS and CDR2 YFSETQ. Here the CDR3 reads CASSYDRGHPSYGYTF. The CDR3 nucleotides are TGCGCCAGCAGCTATGACAGGGGGCACCCCTCATATGGCTACACCTTC.